In this sample, the clone carrying this T cell receptor beta chain turned up a few times. Its specificity is unknown. Compared with germline, one end of the junction differs, possibly owing to a read error. This entry belongs to a study of cytomegalovirus exposure and HLA in healthy donors. Study context: Earlier, 117 million unique TCR beta sequences were recovered from around 190 million T cells by an analysis.

Amplification used 60 Vbeta primers and 13 Jbeta primers. The repertoire was sequenced with immunoSEQ multiplex PCR; TCRdb's copy has only in-frame clones and lacks some. The repertoire holds 150,000 to 200,000 clones, roughly four fifths seen once, with about 1.9% in the top ten. Germline V gene data show CDR1 as SEHNR and CDR2 as FQNEAQ (reference sequence). CDR3 length equals 15 residues. Points from the study as a whole: TCR association rates varied by HLA locus in a later analysis, with DRB1 highest and HLA-C lowest. Later genetic work tied a missense DCLRE1C variant to beta-chain V and J trimming. Highly shared variants forming one cluster were likely a sequencing artifact.

The clonotype was recovered from a woman aged 25 to 39 in good health and CMV-seropositive. The V call is TRBV7-9, the J call TRBJ1-1; no clear D gene. The sample comprised PBMCs. CDR3 in amino acids: CSSRAEVSRRTEAFF. The CDR3 DNA follows: TGTTCCAGCAGAGCGGAGGTTTCACGTAGAACTGAAGCTTTCTTT.